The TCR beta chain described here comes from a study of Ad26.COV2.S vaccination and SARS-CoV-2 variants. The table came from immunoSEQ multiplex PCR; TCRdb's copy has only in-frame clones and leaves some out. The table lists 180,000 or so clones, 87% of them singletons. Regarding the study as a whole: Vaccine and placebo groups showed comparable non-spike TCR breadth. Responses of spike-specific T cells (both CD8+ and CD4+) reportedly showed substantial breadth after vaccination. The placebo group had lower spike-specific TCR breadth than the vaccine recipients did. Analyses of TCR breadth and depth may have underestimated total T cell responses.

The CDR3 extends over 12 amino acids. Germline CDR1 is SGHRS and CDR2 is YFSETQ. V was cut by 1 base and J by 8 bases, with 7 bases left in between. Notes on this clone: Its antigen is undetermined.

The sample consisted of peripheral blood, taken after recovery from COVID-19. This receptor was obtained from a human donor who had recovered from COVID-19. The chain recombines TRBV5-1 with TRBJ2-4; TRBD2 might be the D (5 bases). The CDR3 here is CASSLKGDIQYF. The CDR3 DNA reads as TGCGCCAGCAGCTTGAAGGGAGACATTCAGTACTTC.